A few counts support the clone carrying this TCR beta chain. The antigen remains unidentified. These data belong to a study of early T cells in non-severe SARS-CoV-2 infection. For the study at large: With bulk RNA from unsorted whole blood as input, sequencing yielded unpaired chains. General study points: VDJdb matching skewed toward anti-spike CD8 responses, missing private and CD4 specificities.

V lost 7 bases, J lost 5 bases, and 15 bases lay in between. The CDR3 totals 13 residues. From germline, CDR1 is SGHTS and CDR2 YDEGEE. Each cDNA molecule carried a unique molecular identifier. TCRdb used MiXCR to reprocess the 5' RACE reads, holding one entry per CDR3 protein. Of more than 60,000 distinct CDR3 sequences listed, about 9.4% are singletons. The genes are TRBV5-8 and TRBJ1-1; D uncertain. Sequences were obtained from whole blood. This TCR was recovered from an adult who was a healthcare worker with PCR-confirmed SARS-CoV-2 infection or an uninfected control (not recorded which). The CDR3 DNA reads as TGTGCCAGCCCCGGGGAGATTAGTACTGAAGCTTTCTTT. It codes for CASPGEISTEAFF.